This is a list of T cell receptor beta chains from one sample in a study of CD8 T cells in Susac syndrome. TCRdb recomputed calls from the immunoSEQ multiplex PCR reads with MiXCR, one row per CDR3 protein. The table shows 120,000 to 150,000 distinct CDR3 sequences, with approximately 94% occurring only once. Sequenced: CD4+ T cells from PBMCs. These receptors all stem from a human donor in good health. The CDR3 runs from the conserved cysteine through the conserved F or W. The order of the fields is clone size, V gene, CDR3 protein. Clone size is given for some rows only: seen once, a few or many times, or a class if the clone is expanded.

.,TRBV19,CASSAGNRPQHF
.,TRBV20-1,CSASTPTSTDTQYF
once,TRBV5-4,CASSKDRALGNTIYF
.,TRBV29-1,CSVVPELLMNTEAFF
.,TRBV12-3/TRBV12-4,CASSLALAMNIQYF
.,TRBV10-3,CAIGRDVTYEQYF
.,TRBV27,CASSFSRGSSYNEQFF
.,TRBV27,CASSYFGLNTEAFF
.,TRBV3-1,CASSYTQPRSETQYF
.,TRBV7-3,CASSLGSQSDTQYF
.,TRBV20-1,CSARALAGAGRYF
.,TRBV12-3/TRBV12-4,CASRDGRTDTQYF
few,TRBV19,CASSLGTGGNEQYF
.,TRBV4-1,CASSQIGTGVDTQYF
.,TRBV7-8,CASSLGSGLGDTQYF
.,TRBV27,CASSRTGGSYEQYF
once,TRBV30,CAWSVQLELEQYF
.,TRBV6-1,CASRRKTGMLNQPQHF
.,TRBV3-1,CASSQGEEQYF
.,TRBV3-1,CASSQGAGRTDTQYF
once,TRBV5-6,CASSFGNRDSNQPQHF
.,TRBV10-3,CAITPVRGQGYNEQFF